These T cell receptor beta chains were read from a single sample in a study of Ad26.COV2.S vaccination and SARS-CoV-2 variants. Repertoires were generated with immunoSEQ multiplex PCR, while TCRdb's copy carries only in-frame clones and drops some. The sample consists of 300,000 to 400,000 clones, around four fifths of them appearing once. The sequencing used peripheral blood, collected in a trial of Ad26.COV2.S vaccine versus placebo. The receptors were gathered from a person aged 18-60 years who received the Ad26.COV2.S COVID-19 vaccine or a placebo. Each CDR3 is given with its conserved first and last residue. Fields, in order: V gene, J gene, D gene, clone size, CDR3 DNA, CDR3 protein. D genes are given only for firm matches. The size entry is marked missing in some rows and otherwise reads once, few, many or a size class.

>TRBV5-4|TRBJ2-2|.|.
TGTGCCAGCAGCTTGGCCTCAGGGGCCAACACCGGGGAGCTGTTTTTT
CASSLASGANTGELFF
>TRBV18|TRBJ1-6|TRBD1|once
TGTGCCAGCTCTCCTCAGGGGGGTTTTCTGAGACCCCTCCACTTT
CASSPQGGFLRPLHF
>TRBV11-2|TRBJ1-1|.|.
TGTGCCAGCATCCTTAACGGGAGGGTAGGCACTGAAGCTTTCTTT
CASILNGRVGTEAFF
>TRBV7-8|TRBJ2-1|.|.
TGTGCCAGCACCGTATACAATGAGCAGTTCTTC
CASTVYNEQFF
>TRBV11-2|TRBJ2-6|.|.
TGTGCCAGCAGCTTGACAGCTGCTGGGGCCAACGTCCTGACTTTC
CASSLTAAGANVLTF
>TRBV4-2|TRBJ1-2|.|.
TGTGCCAGCAGCCAACCAACGGGGAACGGCTATGGCTACACCTTC
CASSQPTGNGYGYTF
>TRBV18|TRBJ2-3|.|.
TGTGCCAGCTCAGAGGGATCTGGAGATACGCAGTATTTT
CASSEGSGDTQYF
>TRBV28|TRBJ2-7|TRBD1|.
TGTGCCAGCAGTCCCCTTGGGGACAGGGACTCCTACGAGCAGTACTTC
CASSPLGDRDSYEQYF
>TRBV18|TRBJ2-7|.|.
TGTGCCAGCTCCGTTACACTATCCTACGAGCAGTACTTC
CASSVTLSYEQYF
>TRBV28|TRBJ2-3|TRBD2|many
TGTGCCAGCAGTTTAGCGGGGGGCGGGATAGATACGCAGTATTTT
CASSLAGGGIDTQYF
>TRBV5-1|TRBJ1-1|TRBD1|.
TGCGCCAGCGCGGGACAGACCGACACTGAAGCTTTCTTT
CASAGQTDTEAFF
>TRBV15|TRBJ1-2|.|few
TGTGCCACCAGCAGAGATTTACTTCTTGGCTACACCTTC
CATSRDLLLGYTF
>TRBV5-6|TRBJ2-5|.|.
TGTGCCAGCTTTAACTTCCGGGGCAAACAAGAGACCCAGTACTTC
CASFNFRGKQETQYF